The text below deals with one T cell receptor (beta chain). Participants, about 18 to 100 years old, spanned about two dozen US areas. Cohort 3 recovered donors had two negative PCRs, clearance, or symptom resolution. Trimming shortened V by 8 bases and J by 2 bases, and 12 bases separated the two germline ends. The CDR3 length is 13 residues. Germline CDR1 SGHAT, CDR2 FQNNGV. The assay was immunoSEQ multiplex PCR, and TCRdb's table has in-frame clones only and misses some. The sample consists of under 500,000 clones, more than 80% of them appearing once. This sample was included in a study of blood T cell repertoires in COVID-19. Background on the study: Samples representing acute and convalescent COVID-19 were sourced from the United States, Italy and Spain. Sources were T cells, B-cell-depleted T cells, or PBMCs; the material itself was cDNA or gDNA.

The TCR comes from a man aged 25-40 years who had recovered from COVID-19. The sample was PBMCs or T cells enriched from blood (not recorded which). V usage is TRBV11-2 and J usage is TRBJ2-5; TRBD2 is a possible D gene (6 bases). The CDR3 reads CASGTDYQETQYF. The CDR3 nucleotides are TGTGCCAGCGGGACTGATTATCAAGAGACCCAGTACTTC.